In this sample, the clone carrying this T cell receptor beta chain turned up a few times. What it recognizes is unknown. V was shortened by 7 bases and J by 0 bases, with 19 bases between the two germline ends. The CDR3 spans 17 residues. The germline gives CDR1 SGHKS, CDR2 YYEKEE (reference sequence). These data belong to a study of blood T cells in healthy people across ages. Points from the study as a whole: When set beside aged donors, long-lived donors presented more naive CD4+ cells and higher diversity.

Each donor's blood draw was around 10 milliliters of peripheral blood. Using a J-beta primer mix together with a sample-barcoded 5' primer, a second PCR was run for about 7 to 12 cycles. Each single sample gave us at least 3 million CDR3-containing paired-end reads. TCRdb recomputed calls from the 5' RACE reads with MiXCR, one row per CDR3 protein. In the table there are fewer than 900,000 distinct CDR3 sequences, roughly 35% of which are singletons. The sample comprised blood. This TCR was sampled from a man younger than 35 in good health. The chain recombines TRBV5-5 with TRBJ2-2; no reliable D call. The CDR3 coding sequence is TGTGCCAGCGGCCCCCGGGTCGGGCTCTCGAACACCGGGGAGCTGTTTTTT. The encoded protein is CASGPRVGLSNTGELFF.